The 23 T cell receptor beta chains reported below all come from one sample, sequenced in a study of T cells in tumors after PD-1 blockade. The protocol was immunoSEQ multiplex PCR, while the TCRdb copy is restricted to in-frame clones and leaves out a portion. This sample has approximately 48,000 clones, with roughly 80% found just once. This specimen was PBMCs, taken before anti-PD-1 treatment. The source is a human donor with basal cell carcinoma.

This clone was seen once. This sequence joins TRBV7-2 and TRBJ2-4; no reliable D call. Trimming cost V 2 bases and J 0 bases, with 8 bases left between them. The germline V gene has CDR1 SGHTA and CDR2 FQGNSA. The CDR3 contains 15 residues. The CDR3 DNA follows: TGTGCCAGCAGCTTAACCTGGGAAGCCAAAAACATTCAGTACTTC. Its protein is CASSLTWEAKNIQYF.

The chain carries TRBV6-5 and TRBJ1-3, with 7 nucleotides matching TRBD1. Germline trimming cut 2 bases from V and 0 bases from J; bases unmatched to any gene: 4. This CDR3 spans 16 amino acids. Germline CDR1 MNHEY, CDR2 SVGAGI. CDR3 residues: CASSYADRSSGNTIYF. The CDR3 coding sequence is TGTGCCAGCAGTTACGCGGACAGGAGCTCTGGAAACACCATATATTTT.

By frequency in the sample, this clone is medium-sized. The CDR3 sequence is CATSRDRAPGGGYTF. CDR3 in DNA: TGTGCCACCAGCAGAGATAGAGCCCCCGGTGGTGGCTACACCTTC. This rearrangement joins TRBV15 to TRBJ1-2; D is undetermined. V lost 0 bases and J lost 7, with 15 bases in between. Germline lookup yields CDR1 LNHNV and CDR2 YYDKDF (reference sequence). The CDR3 loop spans 15 amino acids.

The chain is built from TRBV7-9 and TRBJ1-1; 8 positions match TRBD1. Germline V gene data show CDR1 as SEHNR and CDR2 as FQNEAQ (reference sequence). This CDR3 is 14 amino acids long. Trimming took 5 bases from V and 5 from J; bases not matched to a gene: 7. The CDR3 DNA reads as TGTGCCAGCAGCCTAGGACAGGGCCGGACTGAAGCTTTCTTT. Its translation: CASSLGQGRTEAFF.

This clone was seen only once. The chain couples TRBV9 to TRBJ1-2; TRBD1 might be the D (5 bases). The CDR3 is 15 residues long. Germline loops: CDR1 SGDLS, CDR2 YYNGEE. Trimming took 1 base from V and 5 from J, leaving 15 bases between them. The DNA for the CDR3 is TGTGCCAGCAGCGTATGGGGGAGCACGGCTTATGGCTACACCTTC. Amino acid sequence: CASSVWGSTAYGYTF.

In its sample, this clone was seen a few times. The J gene is TRBJ1-1, the V gene TRBV4-1; 7 bases fit TRBD1. The V gene's germline CDR1 is MGHRA and CDR2 YSYEKL. J was trimmed by 3 bases and V by 0 bases; bases with no gene match: 4. The CDR3 sequence is 15 residues long. DNA for the CDR3: TGCGCCAGCAGCCAAGATGAGGGGGCTTACACTGAAGCTTTCTTT. It translates to CASSQDEGAYTEAFF.

The chain uses TRBV7-9 and TRBJ1-4; 8 bases agree with TRBD1. There are 15 residues in the CDR3. The V gene end was trimmed by 4 bases and the J gene end by 7 bases; junction bases not matched to a gene: 8. CDR1 and CDR2 from the germline V gene are SEHNR and FQNEAQ (reference sequence). The DNA of the CDR3 is TGTGCCAGCAGCTCTACCCAGGGGGCTAGTGAAAAACTGTTTTTT. Its protein is CASSSTQGASEKLFF.

The chain is built from TRBV5-1 and TRBJ1-1; TRBD1 matches 9 bases. The CDR3 is made up of 13 amino acids. V dropped 0 bases and J dropped 11; count of bases not matched to a gene: 5. In germline, CDR1 is SGHRS, CDR2 YFSETQ. This CDR3 reads CASSLDRGREAFF. Written as DNA, the CDR3 is TGCGCCAGCAGCTTGGACAGGGGGCGCGAGGCTTTCTTT.

Here the CDR3 DNA reads TGTGCCAGCATCCTGACAGGGGGCGTTATTGAAGCTTTCTTT. Its translation: CASILTGGVIEAFF. The V call is TRBV7-4, the J call TRBJ1-1; TRBD1 matches at 10 bases. The CDR3 runs 14 residues. Germline trimming cut 7 bases from V and 7 bases from J; bases unmatched to any gene: 9. Looked up from germline, CDR1 is SGHVT and CDR2 is SQSDAQ.

The chain carries TRBV5-5 and TRBJ2-5; no clear D gene. The CDR3 is 13 residues long. Looked up from germline, CDR1 is SGHKS and CDR2 is YYEKEE (reference sequence). Trimming stripped 4 bases from V and 2 bases from J, with 9 bases between. The CDR3 DNA follows: TGTGCCAGCAGCCTAGGGATACAAGAGACCCAGTACTTC. Translation: CASSLGIQETQYF.

This chain uses TRBV5-1 with TRBJ2-5; 10 bases line up with TRBD2. Germline loops: CDR1 SGHRS, CDR2 YFSETQ. J lost 5 bases, V lost 2 bases, and 6 bases had no gene match. The CDR3 runs to 15 residues. In DNA, the CDR3 is TGCGCCAGCAGCTTAGCGGGGGGGCCGGGGGAGACCCAGTACTTC. Translated: CASSLAGGPGETQYF.

The chain combines TRBV5-6 with TRBJ2-7; 8 bases map to TRBD2. After removal of 1 base from V and 4 bases from J, the junction contained 4 bases not matched to a gene. There are 14 residues in the CDR3. Germline CDR1 and CDR2: SGHDT and YYEEEE. Written as DNA, the CDR3 is TGTGCCAGCAGCTTGACGGGGGGGAAGTACGAGCAGTACTTC. Its protein is CASSLTGGKYEQYF.

The chain carries TRBV10-2 and TRBJ1-2; D may be TRBD1 (5 bases). V dropped 0 bases and J dropped 2 bases, with 10 bases sitting between them. The CDR3 runs to 15 residues. Germline CDR1 WSHSY, CDR2 SAAADI. The CDR3 loop is CASSESGGSNYGYTF. CDR3 in DNA: TGCGCCAGCAGTGAGTCTGGGGGGAGCAACTATGGCTACACCTTC.

The chain employs TRBV9 and TRBJ1-1; D is uncertain. V lost 4 bases and J 6 bases, leaving 10 bases between the germline ends. The CDR3 totals 12 residues. Germline V lookup: CDR1 SGDLS, CDR2 YYNGEE. CDR3 region: CASSPQSPEAFF. The CDR3 DNA reads as TGTGCCAGCAGCCCCCAAAGCCCTGAAGCTTTCTTT.

The chain links TRBV12-3 or TRBV12-4 to TRBJ1-1, with TRBD1 as a possible D gene (6 bases). Trimming took off 1 base at V and 4 bases at J, with 7 bases between the two ends. This CDR3 comprises 13 residues. The CDR3 sequence is CASSLVGGTEAFF. The CDR3 coding sequence is TGTGCCAGCAGTTTAGTAGGGGGCACTGAAGCTTTCTTT.

Points on this clone: At the DNA level, this CDR3 is encoded by other sequences in the same sample as well. The chain employs TRBV4-1 and TRBJ1-6; 7 bases are a match to TRBD1. The trim removed 0 bases at V and 10 bases at J, leaving 6 bases unmatched. Germline V lookup: CDR1 MGHRA, CDR2 YSYEKL. The CDR3 is made up of 15 amino acids. In DNA, the CDR3 is TGCGCCAGCAGCCAAGAGGTAACAGGGGACTCACCCCTCCACTTT. Translated: CASSQEVTGDSPLHF.

This clone was seen just once. V is TRBV7-8 and J is TRBJ2-2, with D unresolved. V was pared by 1 base and J by 8 bases, with 11 bases between. The length of the CDR3 is 14 residues. Germline V gene sequence: CDR1 SGHVS, CDR2 FQNEAQ. In nucleotides, the CDR3 is TGTGCCAGCAGCTTAGAAGGCGGTATAGGGGAGCTGTTTTTT. Its protein product is CASSLEGGIGELFF. Full variable domain (rest looked up from reference TRBV7-8 and TRBJ2-2): GAGVSQSPRYKVAKRGQDVALRCDPISGHVSLFWYQQALGQGPEFLTYFQNEAQLDKSGLPSDRFFAERPEGSVSTLKIQRTQQEDSAVYLCASSLEGGIGELFFGEGSRLTVL.

V is TRBV5-1 and J is TRBJ2-1, with a possible D match to TRBD2 (7 bases). The germline V and J ends were trimmed by 3 bases and 5 bases, with 21 bases remaining between them. Germline assignment: CDR1 SGHRS and CDR2 YFSETQ. This CDR3 contains 17 residues. The CDR3 DNA reads TGCGCCAGCAGCTCCCGGTGGGGGGGCAAGGGACACAATGAGCAGTTCTTC. Translating it yields CASSSRWGGKGHNEQFF.

J is TRBJ1-5 and V is TRBV6-6; D might be TRBD1 (6 bases). V lost 6 bases, J lost 6 bases, and 18 bases lay in between. This CDR3 region has 15 residues. Germline V lookup: CDR1 MNHNY, CDR2 SVGAGI (reference sequence). CDR3 in amino acids: CASRGEGGRGQPQHF. As DNA, the CDR3 is TGTGCCAGCAGAGGGGAGGGGGGGCGCGGTCAGCCCCAGCATTTT.

V usage is TRBV6-4 and J usage is TRBJ2-5, with 11 nucleotides matching TRBD1. The junction had 0 bases not matched to a gene; V was cut back by 2 bases and J by 4 bases. CDR3 length: 14 residues. Germline-derived CDR1 and CDR2 are MRHNA and SNTAGT. Written as DNA, the CDR3 is TGTGCCAGCAGTGACGGACAGGGGGCAGAGACCCAGTACTTC. Residues: CASSDGQGAETQYF.

This clone was detected only a few times. The chain is built from TRBV6-4 and TRBJ2-3; TRBD2 matches at 11 bases. The CDR3 loop spans 16 amino acids. V gave up 0 bases and J gave up 2 bases; unmatched junction bases: 1. In germline, CDR1 is MRHNA, CDR2 SNTAGT. DNA of the CDR3: TGTGCCAGCAGTGACTCTAGCGGGGGGGCCACAGATACGCAGTATTTT. This translates into CASSDSSGGATDTQYF.

The J gene is TRBJ1-5, the V gene TRBV30; D is possibly TRBD1 (6 bases). The CDR3 sequence is 16 residues long. Trimming shortened V by 0 bases and J by 2 bases, and 14 bases separated the two germline ends. Germline CDR1 reads GTSNPN; CDR2 reads SVGIG (reference sequence). CDR3 coding DNA: TGTGCCTGGAGTGTATGGGGGCGGGATGGCAATCAGCCCCAGCATTTT. It specifies CAWSVWGRDGNQPQHF.

Here the CDR3 DNA reads TGTGCCAGCAATAACGGGGGGGCTACAGATACGCAGTATTTT. Translation: CASNNGGATDTQYF. This sequence joins TRBV2 and TRBJ2-3; 8 bases map to TRBD2. V was pared by 7 bases and J by 3 bases, with 6 bases of the junction left unmatched. The CDR3 is 14 residues long. The germline CDR1 and CDR2 sequences are SNHLY and FYNNEI.